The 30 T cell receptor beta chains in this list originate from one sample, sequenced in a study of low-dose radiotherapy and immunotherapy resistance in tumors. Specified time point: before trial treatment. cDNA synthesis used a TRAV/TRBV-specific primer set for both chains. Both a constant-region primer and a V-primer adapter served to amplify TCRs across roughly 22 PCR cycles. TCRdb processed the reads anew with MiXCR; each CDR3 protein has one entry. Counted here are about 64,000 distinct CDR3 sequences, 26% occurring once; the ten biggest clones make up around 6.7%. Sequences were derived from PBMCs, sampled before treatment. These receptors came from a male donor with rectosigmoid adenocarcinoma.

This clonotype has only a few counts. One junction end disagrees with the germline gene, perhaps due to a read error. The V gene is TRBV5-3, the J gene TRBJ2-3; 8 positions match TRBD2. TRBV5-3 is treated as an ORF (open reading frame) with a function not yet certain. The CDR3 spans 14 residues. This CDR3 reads CASSLTSGTDTQYF. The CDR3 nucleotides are TGTGCCAGCAGCTTGACTAGCGGCACAGATACGCAGTATTTT.

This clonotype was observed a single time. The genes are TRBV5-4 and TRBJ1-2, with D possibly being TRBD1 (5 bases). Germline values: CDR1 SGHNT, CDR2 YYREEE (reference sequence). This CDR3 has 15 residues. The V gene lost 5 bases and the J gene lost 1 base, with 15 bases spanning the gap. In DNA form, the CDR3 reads TGTGCCAGCAGAGTAATGGGACCGATTAACTATGGCTACACCTTC. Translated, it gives CASRVMGPINYGYTF. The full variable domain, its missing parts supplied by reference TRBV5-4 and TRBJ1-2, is ETGVTQSPTHLIKTRGQQVTLRCSSQSGHNTVSWYQQALGQGPQFIFQYYREEENGRGNFPPRFSGLQFPNYSSELNVNALELDDSALYLCASRVMGPINYGYTFGSGTRLTVV.

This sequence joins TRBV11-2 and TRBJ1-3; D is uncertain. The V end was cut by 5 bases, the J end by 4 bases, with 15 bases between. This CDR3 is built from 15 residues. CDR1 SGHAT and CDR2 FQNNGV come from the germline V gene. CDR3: CASSDPGGEGNTIYF. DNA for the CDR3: TGTGCCAGCAGCGATCCAGGAGGCGAAGGAAACACCATATATTTT.

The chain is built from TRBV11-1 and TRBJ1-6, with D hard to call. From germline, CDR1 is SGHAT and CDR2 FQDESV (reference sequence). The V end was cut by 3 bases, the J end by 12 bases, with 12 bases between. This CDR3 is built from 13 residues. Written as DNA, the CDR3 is TGTGCCAGCAGCTTGTCACCCGAGCGACCCCTCCACTTT. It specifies CASSLSPERPLHF.

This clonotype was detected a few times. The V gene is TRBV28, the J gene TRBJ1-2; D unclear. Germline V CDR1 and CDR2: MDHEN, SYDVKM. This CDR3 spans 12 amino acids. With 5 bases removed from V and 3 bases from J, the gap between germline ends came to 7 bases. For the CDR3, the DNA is TGTGCCAGCAGTGAGCCTCACTATGGCTACACCTTC. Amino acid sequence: CASSEPHYGYTF.

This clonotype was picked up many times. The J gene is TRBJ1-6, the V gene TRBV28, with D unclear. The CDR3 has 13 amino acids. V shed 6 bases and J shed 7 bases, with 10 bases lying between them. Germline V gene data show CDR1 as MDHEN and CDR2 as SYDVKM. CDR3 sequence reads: CASSLPQNSPLHF. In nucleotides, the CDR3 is TGTGCCAGCAGCCTTCCCCAGAATTCACCCCTCCACTTT.

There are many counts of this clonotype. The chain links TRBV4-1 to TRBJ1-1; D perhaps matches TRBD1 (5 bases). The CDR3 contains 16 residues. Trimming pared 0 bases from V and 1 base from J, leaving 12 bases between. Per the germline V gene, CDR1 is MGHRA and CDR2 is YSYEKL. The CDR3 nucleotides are TGCGCCAGCAGCCAAGATTCCAGCAGGGCGAACACTGAAGCTTTCTTT. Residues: CASSQDSSRANTEAFF.

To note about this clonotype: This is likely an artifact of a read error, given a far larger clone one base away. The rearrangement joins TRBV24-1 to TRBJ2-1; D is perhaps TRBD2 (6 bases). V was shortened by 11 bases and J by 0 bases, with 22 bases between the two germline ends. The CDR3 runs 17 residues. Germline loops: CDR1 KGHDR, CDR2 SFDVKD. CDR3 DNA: TGTGCCATCACTGGAGCGGGTTCTATAGACTCCTACAATGAGCAGTTCTTC. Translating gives CAITGAGSIDSYNEQFF.

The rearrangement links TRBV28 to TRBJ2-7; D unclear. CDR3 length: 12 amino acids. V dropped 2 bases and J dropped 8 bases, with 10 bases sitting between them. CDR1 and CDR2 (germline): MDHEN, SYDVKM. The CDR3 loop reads CASSLVGYKQYF. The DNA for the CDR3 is TGTGCCAGCAGTTTAGTCGGGTACAAGCAGTACTTC. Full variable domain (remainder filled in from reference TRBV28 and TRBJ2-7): DVKVTQSSRYLVKRTGEKVFLECVQDMDHENMFWYRQDPGLGLRLIYFSYDVKMKEKGDIPEGYSVSREKKERFSLILESASTNQTSMYLCASSLVGYKQYFGPGTRLTVT.

The CDR3 DNA is TGTGCCAGCTCACCACCGGGGGTCAATGAGCAGTTCTTC. Amino acid sequence: CASSPPGVNEQFF. V gene TRBV18 combines with J gene TRBJ2-1; D is possibly TRBD1 or TRBD2 (5 bases each). Germline V gene sequence: CDR1 KGHSH, CDR2 LQKENI. The CDR3 totals 13 residues. V was shortened by 0 bases and J by 6 bases, with 6 bases between the two germline ends.

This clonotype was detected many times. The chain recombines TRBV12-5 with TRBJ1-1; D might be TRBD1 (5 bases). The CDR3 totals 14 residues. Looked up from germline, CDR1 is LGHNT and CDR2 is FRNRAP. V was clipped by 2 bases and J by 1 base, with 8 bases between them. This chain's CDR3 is CASGLRDGNTEAFF. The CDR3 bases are TGTGCTAGTGGTTTGCGGGACGGGAACACTGAAGCTTTCTTT.

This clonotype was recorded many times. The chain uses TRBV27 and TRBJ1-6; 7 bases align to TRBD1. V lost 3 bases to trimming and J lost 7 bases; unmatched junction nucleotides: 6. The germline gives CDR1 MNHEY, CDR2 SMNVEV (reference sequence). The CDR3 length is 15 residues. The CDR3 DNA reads TGTGCCAGCAGTTTGGAGGGGGCCGGGAATTCACCCCTCCACTTT. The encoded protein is CASSLEGAGNSPLHF.

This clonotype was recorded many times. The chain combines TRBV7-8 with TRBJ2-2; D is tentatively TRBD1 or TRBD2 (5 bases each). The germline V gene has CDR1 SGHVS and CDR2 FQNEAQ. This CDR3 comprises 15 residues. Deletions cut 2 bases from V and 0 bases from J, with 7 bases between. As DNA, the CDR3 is TGTGCCAGCAGCTTACGGGGCGCGAACACCGGGGAGCTGTTTTTT. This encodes CASSLRGANTGELFF.

Written as DNA, the CDR3 is TGTGCCAGCAGTACTGGGACAGGGCCCTATGGCTACACCTTC. The encoded protein is CASSTGTGPYGYTF. V and J are TRBV6-2 or TRBV6-3 and TRBJ1-2, with 9 positions matching TRBD1. Germline V CDR1 and CDR2: MNHEY, SVGEGT. Trimming at V came to 5 bases and at J to 4 bases, leaving 5 bases not matched to a gene. The CDR3 contains 14 residues.

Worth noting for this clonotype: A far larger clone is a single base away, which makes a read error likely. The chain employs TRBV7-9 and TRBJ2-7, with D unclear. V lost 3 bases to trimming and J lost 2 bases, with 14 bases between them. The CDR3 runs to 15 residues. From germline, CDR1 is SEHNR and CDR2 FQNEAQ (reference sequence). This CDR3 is CASSFTRMGPYEQYF. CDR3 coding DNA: TGTGCCAGCAGCTTTACGAGAATGGGCCCCTACGAGCAGTACTTC.

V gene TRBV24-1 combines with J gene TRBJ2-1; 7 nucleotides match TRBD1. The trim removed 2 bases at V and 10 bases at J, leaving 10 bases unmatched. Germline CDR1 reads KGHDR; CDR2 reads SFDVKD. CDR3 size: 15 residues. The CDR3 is CATSDYLTGLGEQFF. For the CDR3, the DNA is TGTGCCACCAGTGATTACCTGACAGGGCTCGGGGAGCAGTTCTTC.

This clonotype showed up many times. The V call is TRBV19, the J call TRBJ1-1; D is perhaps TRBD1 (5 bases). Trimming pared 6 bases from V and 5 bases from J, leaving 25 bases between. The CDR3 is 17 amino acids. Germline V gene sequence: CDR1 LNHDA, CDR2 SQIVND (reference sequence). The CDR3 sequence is CASRLQGLGTMSTEAFF. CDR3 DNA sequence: TGTGCCAGTAGGCTCCAGGGTCTAGGAACCATGTCAACTGAAGCTTTCTTT. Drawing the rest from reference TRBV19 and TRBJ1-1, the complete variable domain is DGGITQSPKYLFRKEGQNVTLSCEQNLNHDAMYWYRQDPGQGLRLIYYSQIVNDFQKGDIAEGYSVSREKKESFPLTVTSAQKNPTAFYLCASRLQGLGTMSTEAFFGQGTRLTVV.

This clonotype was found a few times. The CDR3 spells CSARDRGSNEQFF. CDR3 sequence (DNA): TGCAGCGCCCGGGACAGGGGTTCAAATGAGCAGTTCTTC. The chain joins TRBV29-1 to TRBJ2-1; 10 bases are a match to TRBD1. The CDR3 runs to 13 residues. Trimming at V came to 7 bases and at J to 7 bases, leaving 7 bases not matched to a gene. In germline, CDR1 is SQVTM, CDR2 ANQGSEA.

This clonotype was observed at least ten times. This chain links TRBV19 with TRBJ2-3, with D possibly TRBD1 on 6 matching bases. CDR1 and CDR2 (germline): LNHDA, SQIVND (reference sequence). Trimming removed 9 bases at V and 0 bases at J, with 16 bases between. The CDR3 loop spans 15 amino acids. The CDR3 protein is CASSLTGPSTDTQYF. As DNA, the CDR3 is TGTGCCAGCTCCCTTACAGGGCCCAGCACAGATACGCAGTATTTT.

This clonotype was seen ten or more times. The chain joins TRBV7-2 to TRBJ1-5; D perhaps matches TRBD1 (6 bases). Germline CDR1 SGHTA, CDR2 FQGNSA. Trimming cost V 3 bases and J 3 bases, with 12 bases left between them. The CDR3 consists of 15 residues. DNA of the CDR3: TGTGCCAGCAGCTTGGGGGGCTCGAACAATCAGCCCCAGCATTTT. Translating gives CASSLGGSNNQPQHF.

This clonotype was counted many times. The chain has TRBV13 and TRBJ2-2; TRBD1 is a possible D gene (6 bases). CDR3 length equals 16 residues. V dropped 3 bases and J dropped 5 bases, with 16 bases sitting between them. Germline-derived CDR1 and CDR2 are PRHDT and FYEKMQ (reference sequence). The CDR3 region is CASSFFNRVGTGELFF. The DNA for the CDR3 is TGTGCCAGCAGCTTCTTTAACAGGGTGGGGACCGGGGAGCTGTTTTTT.

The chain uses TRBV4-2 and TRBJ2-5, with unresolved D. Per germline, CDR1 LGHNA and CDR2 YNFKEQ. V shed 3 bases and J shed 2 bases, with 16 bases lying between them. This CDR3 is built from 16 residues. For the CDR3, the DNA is TGTGCCAGCAGCCAGGGGAATAGCAGGCAACAAGAGACCCAGTACTTC. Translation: CASSQGNSRQQETQYF.

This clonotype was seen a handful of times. The CDR3 loop reads CASSYSRGSSGYTF. The CDR3 bases are TGTGCCAGCAGTTACTCCAGGGGTTCTAGTGGCTACACCTTC. This chain links TRBV6-2 or TRBV6-3 with TRBJ1-2, with D tentatively TRBD1 (6 bases). This CDR3 region has 14 residues. Trimming cost V 0 bases and J 7 bases, with 12 bases left between them. Looked up from germline, CDR1 is MNHEY and CDR2 is SVGEGT.

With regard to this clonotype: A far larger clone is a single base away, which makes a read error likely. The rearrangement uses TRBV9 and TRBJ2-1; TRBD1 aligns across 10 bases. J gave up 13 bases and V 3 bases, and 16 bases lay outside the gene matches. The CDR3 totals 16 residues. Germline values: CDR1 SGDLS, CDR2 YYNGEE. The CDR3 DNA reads TGTGCCAGCAGCGCCTACTCCGGGACAGGGGCCAACATTCAGTTCTTC. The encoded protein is CASSAYSGTGANIQFF.

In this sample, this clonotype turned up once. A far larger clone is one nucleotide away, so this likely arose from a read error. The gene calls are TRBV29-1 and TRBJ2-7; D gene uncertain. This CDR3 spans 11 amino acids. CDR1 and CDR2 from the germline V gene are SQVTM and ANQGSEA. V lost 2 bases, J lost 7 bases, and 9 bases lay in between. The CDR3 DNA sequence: TGCAGCGTTGAACGCTTGGGTGAGCAGTACTTC. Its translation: CSVERLGEQYF.

CDR3 DNA sequence: TGTGCCAGCAGTGAAGGACCCATCTACGAGCAGTACTTC. It encodes CASSEGPIYEQYF. The chain carries TRBV6-1 and TRBJ2-7; no firm D call. CDR1 is MNHNS and CDR2 is SASEGT in the germline V gene. The V and J ends lost 1 base and 3 bases respectively, with 7 bases between them. CDR3 length: 13 amino acids.

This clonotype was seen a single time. The CDR3 spells CSGLAGAVTYEQYF. In nucleotides, the CDR3 is TGCAGTGGACTAGCGGGGGCTGTTACCTACGAGCAGTACTTC. This chain uses TRBV20-1 with TRBJ2-7; 12 bases are shared with TRBD2. The CDR3 sequence is 14 residues long. J was trimmed by 2 bases and V by 7 bases; bases with no gene match: 6. Germline-derived CDR1 and CDR2 are DFQATT and SNEGSKA (reference sequence).

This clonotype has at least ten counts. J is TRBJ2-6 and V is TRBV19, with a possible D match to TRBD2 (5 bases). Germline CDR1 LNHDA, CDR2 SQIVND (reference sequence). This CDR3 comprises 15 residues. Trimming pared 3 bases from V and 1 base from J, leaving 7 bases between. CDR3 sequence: CASSMRVSGANVLTF. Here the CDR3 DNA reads TGTGCCAGTAGTATGAGGGTTTCTGGGGCCAACGTCCTGACTTTC. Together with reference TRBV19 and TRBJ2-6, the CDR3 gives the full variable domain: DGGITQSPKYLFRKEGQNVTLSCEQNLNHDAMYWYRQDPGQGLRLIYYSQIVNDFQKGDIAEGYSVSREKKESFPLTVTSAQKNPTAFYLCASSMRVSGANVLTFGAGSRLTVL.

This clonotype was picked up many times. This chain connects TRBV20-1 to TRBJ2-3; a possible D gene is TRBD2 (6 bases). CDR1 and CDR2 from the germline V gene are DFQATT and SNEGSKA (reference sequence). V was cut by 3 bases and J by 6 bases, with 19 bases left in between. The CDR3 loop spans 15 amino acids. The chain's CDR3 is CSARGPGAGGDTQYF. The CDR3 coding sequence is TGCAGTGCTAGGGGTCCGGGAGCAGGCGGGGATACGCAGTATTTT.

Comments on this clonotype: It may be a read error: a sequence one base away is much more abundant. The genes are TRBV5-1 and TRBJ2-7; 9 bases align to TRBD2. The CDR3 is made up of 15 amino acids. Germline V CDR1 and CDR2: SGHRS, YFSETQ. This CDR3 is CPSSTLAGSSYEQYF. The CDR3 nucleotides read TGCCCCAGCAGCACTCTAGCGGGGAGCTCCTACGAGCAGTACTTC.